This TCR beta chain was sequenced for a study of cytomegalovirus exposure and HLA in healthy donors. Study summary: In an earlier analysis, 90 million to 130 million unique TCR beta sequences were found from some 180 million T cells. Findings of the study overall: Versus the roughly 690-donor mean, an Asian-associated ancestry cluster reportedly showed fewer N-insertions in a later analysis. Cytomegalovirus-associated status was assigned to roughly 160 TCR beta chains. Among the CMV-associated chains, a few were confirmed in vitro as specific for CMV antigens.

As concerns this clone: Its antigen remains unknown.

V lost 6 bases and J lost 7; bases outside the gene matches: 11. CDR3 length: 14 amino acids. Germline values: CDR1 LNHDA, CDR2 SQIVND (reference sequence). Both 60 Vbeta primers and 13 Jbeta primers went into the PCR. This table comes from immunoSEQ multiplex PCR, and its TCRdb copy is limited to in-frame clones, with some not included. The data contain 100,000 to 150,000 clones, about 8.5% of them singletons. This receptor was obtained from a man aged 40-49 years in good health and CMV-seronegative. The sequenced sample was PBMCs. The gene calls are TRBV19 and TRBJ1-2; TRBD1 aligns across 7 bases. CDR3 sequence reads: CASRGTDRARGYTF. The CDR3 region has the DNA TGTGCCAGTAGGGGGACCGACAGGGCTCGTGGCTACACCTTC.